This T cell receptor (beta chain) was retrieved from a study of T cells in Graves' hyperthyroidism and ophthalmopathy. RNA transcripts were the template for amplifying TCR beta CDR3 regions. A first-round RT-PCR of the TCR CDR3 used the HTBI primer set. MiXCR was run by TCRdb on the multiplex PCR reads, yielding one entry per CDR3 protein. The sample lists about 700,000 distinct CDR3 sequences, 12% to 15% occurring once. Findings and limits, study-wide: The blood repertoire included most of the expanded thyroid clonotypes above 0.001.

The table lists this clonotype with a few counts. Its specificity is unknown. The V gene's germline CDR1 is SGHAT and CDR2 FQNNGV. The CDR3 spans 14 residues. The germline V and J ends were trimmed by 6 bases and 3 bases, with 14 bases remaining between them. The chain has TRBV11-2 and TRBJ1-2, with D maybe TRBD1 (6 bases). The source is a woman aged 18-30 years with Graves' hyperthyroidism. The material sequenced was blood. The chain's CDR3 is CASRLQGGDYGYTF. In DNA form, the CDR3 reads TGTGCCAGCAGACTACAGGGAGGCGACTATGGCTACACCTTC. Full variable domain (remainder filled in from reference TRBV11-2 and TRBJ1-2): EAGVAQSPRYKIIEKRQSVAFWCNPISGHATLYWYQQILGQGPKLLIQFQNNGVVDDSQLPKDRFSAERLKGVDSTLKIQPAKLEDSAVYLCASRLQGGDYGYTFGSGTRLTVV.